Included here is one T cell receptor beta chain sequence, with context. Its antigen is still unknown. Base qualities are not at hand, and no much larger clone is one base apart. The CDR3 numbers 15 residues from cysteine through phenylalanine. Only the CDR3 DNA stays, 45 bases, in frame from base 1. One collaborating source in Seattle enrolled patients during active infection and followed them longitudinally through the course of disease. Collaborating institutions collected whole blood in K2EDTA tubes following their own protocols. For TCRbeta analysis, collaborator samples were shipped as frozen whole blood, as isolated PBMCs, or as DNA extracted from either sample type. The sample originates from a study of blood T cell repertoires in COVID-19 (dated by TCRdb to 2018 to 2021). Looking at the study overall: Samples from collaborators originated in the United States, Italy and Spain and spanned both the acute and convalescent phases of COVID-19. Where available, HLA class I and class II types were obtained from metadata supplied by the sample provider rather than from assay-based typing. Sample metadata almost always included a de-identified subject ID, COVID-19 status, age in years and sex. The dataset comprised deeply sampled blood TCRbeta repertoires from subjects exposed to, actively infected with, or recovered from COVID-19. The material from the prospective study consisted of cDNA or gDNA derived from T cells, B-cell-depleted T cells, or PBMCs. Samples came from the ongoing ImmuneRACE study (first 160 participants) plus 1,254 subjects from 6 global collaborators. The repertoires were made available in a free public database intended to serve as a resource for research on the immune response to SARS-CoV-2. Results the study describes overall, beyond this receptor: Clinical and demographic metadata were provided uncurated, with the amount varying by source and participant.

TCRbeta CDR3 regions were amplified from genomic DNA using the immunoSEQ Assay, a bias-controlled multiplex PCR. In the paper's pipeline: The number of nucleated cells in each sample was estimated from the amplification of reference gene primers within the assay. Sequence reads were collapsed and filtered to measure the absolute abundance of every unique TCRbeta CDR3 rearrangement. For each sample, productive Simpson clonality was calculated by taking the square root of Simpson's diversity index across productive rearrangements. TCRdb's version of the immuneACCESS table is confined to in-frame rearrangements and falls short of the full clone set. An unresolved V gene accounts for under half of the shortfall where checked; the remainder is of unknown origin. V, J and clone size were drawn from that table, and D and trimming were deduced from the DNA. The sample profile shows 400,000 or so clones; approximately 90% of them were found once. The ten biggest clones cover roughly 0.84% of the sample.

The chain is assembled from TRBV21-1 and TRBJ1-1; the table's D call, TRBD1, was not checked against the DNA. TRBV21-1 is classified as a pseudogene. This sequence originates from a man aged 18 to 30 with COVID-19, enrolled during active disease. Source material: peripheral blood. DNA sequence: TGTGCCAGCAGCAAAGGCGGACAGGGGAACACTGAAGCTTTCTTT. It translates as CASSKGGQGNTEAFF.